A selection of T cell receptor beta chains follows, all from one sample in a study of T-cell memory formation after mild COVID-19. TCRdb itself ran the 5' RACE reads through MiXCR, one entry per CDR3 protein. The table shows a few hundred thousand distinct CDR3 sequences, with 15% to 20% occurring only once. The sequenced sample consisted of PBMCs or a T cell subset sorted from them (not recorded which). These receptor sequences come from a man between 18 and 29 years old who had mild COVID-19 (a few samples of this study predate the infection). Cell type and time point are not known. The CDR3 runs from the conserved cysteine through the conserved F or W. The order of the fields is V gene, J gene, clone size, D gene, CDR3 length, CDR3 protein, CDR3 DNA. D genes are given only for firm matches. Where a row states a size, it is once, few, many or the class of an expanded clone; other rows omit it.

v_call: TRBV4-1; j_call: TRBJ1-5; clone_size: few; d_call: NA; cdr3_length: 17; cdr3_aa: CASSQDEGPQSNQPQHF; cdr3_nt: TGCGCCAGCAGCCAAGACGAGGGACCGCAAAGCAATCAGCCCCAGCATTTT
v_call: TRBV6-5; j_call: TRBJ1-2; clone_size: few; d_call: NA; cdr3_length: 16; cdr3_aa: CASTPGVGGANYGYTF; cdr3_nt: TGTGCCAGCACCCCCGGGGTTGGGGGTGCTAACTATGGCTACACCTTC
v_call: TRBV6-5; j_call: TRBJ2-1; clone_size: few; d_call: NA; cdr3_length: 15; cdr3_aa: CASSYSRRSYNEQFF; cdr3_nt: TGTGCCAGCAGTTACTCAAGGAGATCCTACAATGAGCAGTTCTTC
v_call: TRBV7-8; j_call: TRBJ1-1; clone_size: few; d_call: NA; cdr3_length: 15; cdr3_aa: CASSLVDRTGNEAFF; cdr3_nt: TGTGCCAGCAGCTTAGTAGATCGTACGGGGAATGAAGCTTTCTTT
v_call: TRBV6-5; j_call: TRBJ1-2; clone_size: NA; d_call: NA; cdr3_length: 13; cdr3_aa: CASSLFLRYGYTF; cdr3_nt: TGTGCCAGCAGTCTGTTCCTTCGGTATGGCTACACCTTC
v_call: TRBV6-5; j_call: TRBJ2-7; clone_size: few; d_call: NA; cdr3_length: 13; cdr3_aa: CASSYYEDYEQYF; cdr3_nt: TGTGCCAGCAGTTACTACGAGGACTACGAGCAGTACTTC
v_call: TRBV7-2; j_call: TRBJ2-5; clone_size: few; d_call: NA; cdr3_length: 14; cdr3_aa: CASSLVWQKETQYF; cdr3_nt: TGTGCCAGCAGCTTAGTGTGGCAGAAAGAGACCCAGTACTTC
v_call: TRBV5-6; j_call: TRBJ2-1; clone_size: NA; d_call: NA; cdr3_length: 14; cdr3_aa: CASSRSISYNEQFF; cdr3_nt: TGTGCCAGCAGCAGGTCGATTTCCTACAATGAGCAGTTCTTC
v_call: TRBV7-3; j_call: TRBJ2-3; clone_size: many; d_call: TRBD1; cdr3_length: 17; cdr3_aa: CASSLNPPGQGTDTQYF; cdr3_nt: TGTGCCAGCAGCTTAAACCCCCCGGGACAGGGGACAGATACGCAGTATTTT
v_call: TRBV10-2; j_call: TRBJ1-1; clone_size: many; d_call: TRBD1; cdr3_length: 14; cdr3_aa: CASSDGTGGTEAFF; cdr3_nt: TGCGCCAGCAGTGATGGAACAGGGGGCACTGAAGCTTTCTTT
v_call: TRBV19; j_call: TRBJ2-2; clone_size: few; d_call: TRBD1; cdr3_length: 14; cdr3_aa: CATRGTGIAGELFF; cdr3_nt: TGTGCCACCAGGGGGACAGGAATTGCCGGGGAGCTGTTTTTT
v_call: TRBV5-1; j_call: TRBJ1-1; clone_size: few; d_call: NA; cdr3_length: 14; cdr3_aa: CASKEPGENTEAFF; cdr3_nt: TGCGCCAGCAAGGAGCCCGGGGAAAACACTGAAGCTTTCTTT
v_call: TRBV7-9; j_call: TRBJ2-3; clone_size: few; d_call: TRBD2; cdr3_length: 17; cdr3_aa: CASSLATSGGAPDTQYF; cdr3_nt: TGTGCCAGCAGCTTAGCTACTAGCGGGGGGGCCCCAGATACGCAGTATTTT
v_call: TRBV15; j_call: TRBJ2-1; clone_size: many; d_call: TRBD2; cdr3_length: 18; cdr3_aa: CATSRDKTSGVSDNEQFF; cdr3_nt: TGTGCCACCAGCAGAGATAAGACTAGCGGGGTGTCTGACAATGAGCAGTTCTTC
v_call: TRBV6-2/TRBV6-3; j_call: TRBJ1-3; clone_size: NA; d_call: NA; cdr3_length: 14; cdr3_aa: CASSRRPSGNTIYF; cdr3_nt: TGTGCCAGCAGCCGCCGACCCTCTGGAAACACCATATATTTT
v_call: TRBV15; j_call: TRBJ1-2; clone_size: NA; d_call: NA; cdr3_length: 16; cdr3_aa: CATSRDRVKSNYGYTF; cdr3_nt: TGTGCCACCAGCAGAGACCGGGTTAAGAGCAACTATGGCTACACCTTC
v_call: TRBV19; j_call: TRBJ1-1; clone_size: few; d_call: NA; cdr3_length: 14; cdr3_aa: CASTDPGTNTEAFF; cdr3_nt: TGTGCCAGTACCGATCCCGGCACGAACACTGAAGCTTTCTTT
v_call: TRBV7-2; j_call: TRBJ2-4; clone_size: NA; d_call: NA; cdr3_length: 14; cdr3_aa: CASSLGREWNIQYF; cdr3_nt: TGTGCCAGCAGCTTAGGACGGGAGTGGAACATTCAGTACTTC
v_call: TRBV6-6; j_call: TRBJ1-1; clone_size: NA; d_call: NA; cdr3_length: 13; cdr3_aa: CASSYDEYTEAFF; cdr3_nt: TGTGCCAGCAGTTACGACGAATACACTGAAGCTTTCTTT
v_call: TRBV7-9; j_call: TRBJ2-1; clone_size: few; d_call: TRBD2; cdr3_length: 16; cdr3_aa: CASSFLAGGPRNEQFF; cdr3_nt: TGTGCCAGCAGCTTCCTAGCGGGGGGGCCTAGAAATGAGCAGTTCTTC
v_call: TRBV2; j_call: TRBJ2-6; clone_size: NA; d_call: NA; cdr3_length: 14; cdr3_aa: CASLRGSGANVLTF; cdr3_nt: TGTGCCAGCCTCCGGGGTTCAGGGGCCAACGTCCTGACTTTC
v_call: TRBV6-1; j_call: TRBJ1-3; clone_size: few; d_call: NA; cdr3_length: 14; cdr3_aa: CASSEAGPGNTIYF; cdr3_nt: TGTGCCAGCAGTGAAGCAGGCCCCGGAAACACCATATATTTT
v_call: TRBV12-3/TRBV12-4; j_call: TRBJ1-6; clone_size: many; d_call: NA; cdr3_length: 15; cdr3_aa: CASTLQGSKRSPLHF; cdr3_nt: TGTGCCAGCACCTTACAGGGTAGTAAACGATCACCCCTCCACTTT
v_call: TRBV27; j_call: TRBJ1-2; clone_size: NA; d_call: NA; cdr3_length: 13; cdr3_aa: CASSFRGGGGYTF; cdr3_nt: TGTGCCAGCAGTTTCAGGGGCGGTGGTGGCTACACCTTC
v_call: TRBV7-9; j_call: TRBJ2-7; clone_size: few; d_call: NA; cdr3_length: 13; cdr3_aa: CASSFRGGPEQYF; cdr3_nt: TGTGCCAGCAGCTTCAGGGGGGGACCCGAGCAGTACTTC
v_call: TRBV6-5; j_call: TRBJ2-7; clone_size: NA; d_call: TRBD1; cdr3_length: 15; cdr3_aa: CASSAGTGGFYEQYF; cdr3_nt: TGTGCCAGCAGCGCCGGGACAGGGGGCTTCTACGAGCAGTACTTC
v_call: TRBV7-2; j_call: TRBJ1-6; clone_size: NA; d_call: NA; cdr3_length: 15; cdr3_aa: CASSSLSRANSPLHF; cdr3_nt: TGTGCCAGCAGCTCCCTCTCCAGAGCTAATTCACCCCTCCACTTT
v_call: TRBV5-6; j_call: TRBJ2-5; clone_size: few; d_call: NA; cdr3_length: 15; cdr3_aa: CASSLTGTEGETQYF; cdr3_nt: TGTGCCAGCAGCTTGACCGGGACCGAGGGAGAGACCCAGTACTTC
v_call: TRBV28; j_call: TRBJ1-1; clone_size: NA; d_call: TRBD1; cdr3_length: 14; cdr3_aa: CASSRYRGDTEAFF; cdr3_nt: TGTGCCAGCAGTCGGTACAGGGGGGACACTGAAGCTTTCTTT
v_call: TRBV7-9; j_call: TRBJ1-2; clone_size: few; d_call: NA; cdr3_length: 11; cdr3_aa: CASEGPYGYTF; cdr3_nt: TGTGCCAGCGAGGGGCCCTATGGCTACACCTTC
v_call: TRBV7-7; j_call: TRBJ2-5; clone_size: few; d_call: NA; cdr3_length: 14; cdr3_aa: CASSQVGAQETQYF; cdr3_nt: TGTGCCAGCAGCCAGGTGGGGGCCCAAGAGACCCAGTACTTC
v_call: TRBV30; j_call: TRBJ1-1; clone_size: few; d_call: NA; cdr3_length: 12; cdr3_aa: CAWTSVAGLAFF; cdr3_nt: TGTGCCTGGACGAGCGTGGCAGGCTTGGCTTTCTTT
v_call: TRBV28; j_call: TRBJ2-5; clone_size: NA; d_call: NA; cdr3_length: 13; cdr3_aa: CASRLRSQETQYF; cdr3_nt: TGTGCCAGCAGACTGCGGTCCCAAGAGACCCAGTACTTC
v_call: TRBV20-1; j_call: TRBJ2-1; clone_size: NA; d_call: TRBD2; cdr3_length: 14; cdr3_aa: CSARTGLAGGEQFF; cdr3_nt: TGCAGTGCTAGGACGGGACTAGCGGGGGGCGAACAGTTCTTC
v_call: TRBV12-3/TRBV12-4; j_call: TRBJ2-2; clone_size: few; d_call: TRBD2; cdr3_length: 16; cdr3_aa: CASSFERGRNTGELFF; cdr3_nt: TGTGCCAGCAGTTTTGAGCGGGGGAGGAACACCGGGGAGCTGTTTTTT
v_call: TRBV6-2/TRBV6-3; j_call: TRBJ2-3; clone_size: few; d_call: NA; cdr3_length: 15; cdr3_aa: CASSYSTPGRVTQYF; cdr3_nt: TGTGCCAGCAGTTACTCGACCCCGGGCAGGGTGACGCAGTATTTT
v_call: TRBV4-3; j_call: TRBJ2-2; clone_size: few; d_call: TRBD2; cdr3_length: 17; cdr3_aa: CASSEKGLTSVTGELFF; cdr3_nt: TGCGCCAGCAGCGAGAAGGGGCTGACTAGCGTCACCGGGGAGCTGTTTTTT
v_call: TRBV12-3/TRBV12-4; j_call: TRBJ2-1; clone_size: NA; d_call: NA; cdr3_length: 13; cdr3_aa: CASSSQGPYEQFF; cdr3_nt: TGTGCCAGCAGTTCTCAGGGTCCCTATGAGCAGTTCTTC
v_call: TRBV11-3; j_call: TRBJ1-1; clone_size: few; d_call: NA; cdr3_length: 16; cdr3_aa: CASSLDYGGSNTEAFF; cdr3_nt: TGTGCCAGCAGCTTAGATTACGGAGGTTCGAACACTGAAGCTTTCTTT
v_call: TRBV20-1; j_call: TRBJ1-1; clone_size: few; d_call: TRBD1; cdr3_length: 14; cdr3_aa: CSAKTDRVNTEAFF; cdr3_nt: TGCAGTGCTAAAACCGACAGGGTCAACACTGAAGCTTTCTTT
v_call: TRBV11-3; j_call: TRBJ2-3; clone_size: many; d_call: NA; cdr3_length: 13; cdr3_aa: CASSLADTDTQYF; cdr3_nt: TGTGCCAGCAGCTTAGCTGACACAGATACGCAGTATTTT
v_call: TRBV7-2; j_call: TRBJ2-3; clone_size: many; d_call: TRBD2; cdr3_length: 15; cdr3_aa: CASSLSGGNTDTQYF; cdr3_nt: TGTGCCAGCAGCTTAAGCGGGGGGAACACAGATACGCAGTATTTT
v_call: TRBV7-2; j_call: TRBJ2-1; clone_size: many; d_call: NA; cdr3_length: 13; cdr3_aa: CASSLGRGSEQFF; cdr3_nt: TGTGCCAGCAGCTTAGGACGGGGCAGTGAGCAGTTCTTC
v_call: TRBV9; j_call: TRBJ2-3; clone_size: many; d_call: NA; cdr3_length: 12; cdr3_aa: CASSVAVDTQYF; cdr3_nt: TGTGCCAGCAGCGTAGCGGTAGATACGCAGTATTTT
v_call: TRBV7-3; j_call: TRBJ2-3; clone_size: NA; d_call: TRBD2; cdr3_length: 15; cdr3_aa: CASSLGPSGVDTQYF; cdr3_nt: TGTGCCAGCAGCTTAGGGCCTAGCGGGGTAGATACGCAGTATTTT
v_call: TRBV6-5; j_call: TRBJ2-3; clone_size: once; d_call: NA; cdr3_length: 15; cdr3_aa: CASSYSGRSTDTQYF; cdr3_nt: TGTGCCAGCAGTTACTCTGGCAGGTCGACAGATACGCAGTATTTT
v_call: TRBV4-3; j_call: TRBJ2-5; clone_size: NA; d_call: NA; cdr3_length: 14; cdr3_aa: CASSQVGEAKTQYF; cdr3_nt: TGCGCCAGCAGCCAAGTCGGTGAGGCCAAGACCCAGTACTTC
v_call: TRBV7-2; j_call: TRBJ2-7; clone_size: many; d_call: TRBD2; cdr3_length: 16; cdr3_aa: CASSRDLAGGEYEQYF; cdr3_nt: TGTGCCAGCAGCCGAGATCTAGCGGGGGGAGAATACGAGCAGTACTTC
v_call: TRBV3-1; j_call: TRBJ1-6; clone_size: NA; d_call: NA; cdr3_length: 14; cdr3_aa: CASSQDGFPSPLHF; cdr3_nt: TGTGCCAGCAGCCAAGACGGCTTTCCGTCACCCCTCCACTTT
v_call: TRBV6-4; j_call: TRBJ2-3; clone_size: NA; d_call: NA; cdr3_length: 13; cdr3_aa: CASSDTETDTQYF; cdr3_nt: TGTGCCAGCAGTGACACAGAAACAGATACGCAGTATTTT
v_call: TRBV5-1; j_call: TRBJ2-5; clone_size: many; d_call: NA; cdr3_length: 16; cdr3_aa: CASSLTGRLIQETQYF; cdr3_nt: TGCGCCAGCAGCTTGACCGGGAGACTTATCCAAGAGACCCAGTACTTC
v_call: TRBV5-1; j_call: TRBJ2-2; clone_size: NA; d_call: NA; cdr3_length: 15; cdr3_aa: CASSSNGGITGELFF; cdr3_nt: TGCGCCAGCAGCTCTAACGGGGGAATCACCGGGGAGCTGTTTTTT
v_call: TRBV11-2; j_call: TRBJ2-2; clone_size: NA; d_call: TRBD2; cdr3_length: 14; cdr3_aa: CASSQVGGAGELFF; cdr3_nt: TGTGCCAGCAGCCAGGTGGGGGGGGCCGGGGAGCTGTTTTTT